One TCR beta chain is described in this entry. TCRdb keeps only in-frame clones here, not all; method: immunoSEQ multiplex PCR. The table shows a few hundred thousand clones, with roughly 90% occurring only once. V lost 4 bases and J lost 9, with 13 bases in between. Germline lookup yields CDR1 MDHEN and CDR2 SYDVKM. The CDR3 extends over 13 amino acids. The Seattle patients, enrolled during active infection, were followed longitudinally. The data are from a study of blood T cell repertoires in COVID-19. Study-wide background: T cells, B-cell-depleted T cells, or PBMCs provided the cDNA or gDNA that served as material.

Sequencing was performed on peripheral blood. This TCR was recovered from a man aged 50 or older with COVID-19, enrolled during active disease. The chain carries TRBV28 and TRBJ1-5, with a tentative D call TRBD1 (6 bases). CDR3 DNA: TGTGCCAGCAGTTCGGGGGGCCTTGGGCCCCAGCATTTT. This sequence encodes CASSSGGLGPQHF.